Shown below are 5 T cell receptor beta chains from a single sample sequenced in a study of T-cell memory formation after mild COVID-19. Via MiXCR, TCRdb re-called the 5' RACE reads, giving one row per CDR3 protein. The sample contains approximately 500,000 distinct CDR3 sequences, approximately 23% of which appear only once. The sequenced material came from PBMCs or a T cell subset sorted from them (not recorded which). Every receptor here comes from an adult woman who had mild COVID-19 (a few samples of this study predate the infection). Cell type and time point are not known.

The V gene is TRBV24-1, the J gene TRBJ1-2, with D hard to call. This CDR3 region has 15 residues. Trimming removed 4 bases from V and 4 bases from J, with 15 bases in between. Germline-derived CDR1 and CDR2 are KGHDR and SFDVKD. CDR3 bases: TGTGCCACCAGTGAGGGTACCGGGCCGGGCTATGGCTACACCTTC. It is translated as CATSEGTGPGYGYTF.

The V gene is TRBV28, the J gene TRBJ2-3, with a weak D call TRBD2 (6 bases). Trimming took 6 bases from V and 0 from J, leaving 10 bases between them. Germline-derived CDR1 and CDR2 are MDHEN and SYDVKM. The CDR3 consists of 14 residues. The CDR3 DNA reads TGTGCCAGCAGCAAGAGCGGGAGCACAGATACGCAGTATTTT. It encodes CASSKSGSTDTQYF.

The gene calls are TRBV11-2 and TRBJ1-1; no firm D call. The CDR3 has 15 residues. V was shortened by 0 bases and J by 1 base, with 9 bases between the two germline ends. CDR1 is SGHAT and CDR2 is FQNNGV in the germline V gene. In DNA, the CDR3 is TGTGCCAGCAGCTTAGATGCGGCAGGGAACACTGAAGCTTTCTTT. It yields the protein CASSLDAAGNTEAFF.

This clonotype was seen only a few times. J is TRBJ1-1 and V is TRBV12-5; D not resolved. Trimming cost V 6 bases and J 5 bases, with 7 bases left between them. Germline values: CDR1 LGHNT, CDR2 FRNRAP. This CDR3 spans 11 amino acids. The CDR3 reads CASGLGTEAFF. The CDR3 bases are TGTGCTAGTGGGCTAGGAACTGAAGCTTTCTTT. Together with reference TRBV12-5 and TRBJ1-1, the CDR3 gives the full variable domain: DARVTQTPRHKVTEMGQEVTMRCQPILGHNTVFWYRQTMMQGLELLAYFRNRAPLDDSGMPKDRFSAEMPDATLATLKIQPSEPRDSAVYFCASGLGTEAFFGQGTRLTVV.

The chain employs TRBV7-9 and TRBJ2-2, with 8 bases aligning to TRBD1. This CDR3 comprises 15 residues. Trimming removed 0 bases from V and 7 bases from J; junction bases left unmatched: 4. Germline values: CDR1 SEHNR, CDR2 FQNEAQ (reference sequence). CDR3 sequence reads: CASSLAGQGGGELFF. For the CDR3, the DNA is TGTGCCAGCAGCTTAGCTGGACAGGGAGGCGGGGAGCTGTTTTTT.